This T cell receptor beta chain came from a study of Ad26.COV2.S vaccination and SARS-CoV-2 variants. Assay used: immunoSEQ multiplex PCR; TCRdb lists only in-frame clones, some missing. The table shows about 680,000 clones, with approximately 88% occurring only once. Described treatment: some 20 received Ad26.COV2.S at low or high dose, single or two shots; roughly 5 received placebo; per-sample allocation not given. The samples date from day 63 after the first vaccine or placebo injection. V was pared by 4 bases and J by 0 bases, with 16 bases between. The V gene's germline CDR1 is MGHRA and CDR2 YSYEKL. The CDR3 totals 16 residues.

V usage is TRBV4-1 and J usage is TRBJ2-7; possibly TRBD1 for D (5 bases). Sample: peripheral blood, taken in a trial of Ad26.COV2.S vaccine versus placebo. This clonotype originated in a person aged 18-60 years who received the Ad26.COV2.S COVID-19 vaccine or a placebo. CDR3 sequence (DNA): TGCGCCAGCAGCCCCCTCCCCTTGGACAACTCCTACGAGCAGTACTTC. Amino acid sequence: CASSPLPLDNSYEQYF.